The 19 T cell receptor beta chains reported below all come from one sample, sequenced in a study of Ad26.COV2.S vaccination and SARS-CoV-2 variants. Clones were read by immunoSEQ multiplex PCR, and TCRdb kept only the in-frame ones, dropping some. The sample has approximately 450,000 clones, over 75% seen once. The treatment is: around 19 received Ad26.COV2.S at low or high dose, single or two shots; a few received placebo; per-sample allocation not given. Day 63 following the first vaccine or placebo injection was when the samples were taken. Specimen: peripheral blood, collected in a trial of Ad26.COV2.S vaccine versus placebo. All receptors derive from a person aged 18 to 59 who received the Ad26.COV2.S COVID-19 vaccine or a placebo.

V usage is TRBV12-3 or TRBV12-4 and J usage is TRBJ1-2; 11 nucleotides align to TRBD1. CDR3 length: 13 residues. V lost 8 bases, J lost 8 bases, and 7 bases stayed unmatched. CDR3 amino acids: CASGSGQGDGYTF. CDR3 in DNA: TGTGCCAGCGGCTCGGGACAGGGGGACGGCTACACCTTC.

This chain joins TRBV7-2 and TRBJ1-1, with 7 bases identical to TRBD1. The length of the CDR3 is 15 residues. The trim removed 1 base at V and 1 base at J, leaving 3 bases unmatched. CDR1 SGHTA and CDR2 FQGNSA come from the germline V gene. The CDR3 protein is CASSLVRQGNTEAFF. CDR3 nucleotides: TGTGCCAGCAGCTTAGTTCGACAGGGGAACACTGAAGCTTTCTTT.

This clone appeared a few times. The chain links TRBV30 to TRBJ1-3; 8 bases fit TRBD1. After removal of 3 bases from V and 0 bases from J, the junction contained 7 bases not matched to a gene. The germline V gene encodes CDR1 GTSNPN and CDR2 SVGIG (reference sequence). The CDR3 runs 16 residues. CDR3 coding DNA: TGTGCCTGGAGCCTCGGGACAGGCCACTCTGGAAACACCATATATTTT. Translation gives CAWSLGTGHSGNTIYF. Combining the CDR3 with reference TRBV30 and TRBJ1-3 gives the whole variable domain SQTIHQWPATLVQPVGSPLSLECTVEGTSNPNLYWYRQAAGRGLQLLFYSVGIGQISSEVPQNLSASRPQDRQFILSSKKLLLSDSGFYLCAWSLGTGHSGNTIYFGEGSWLTVV.

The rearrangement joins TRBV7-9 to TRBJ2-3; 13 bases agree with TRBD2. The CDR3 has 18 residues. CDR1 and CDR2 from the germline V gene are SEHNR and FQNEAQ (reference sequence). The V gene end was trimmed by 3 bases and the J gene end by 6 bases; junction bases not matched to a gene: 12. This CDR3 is CASSFPRTSGSRWDTQYF. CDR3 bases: TGTGCCAGCAGCTTCCCTCGGACTAGCGGGAGCCGTTGGGATACGCAGTATTTT.

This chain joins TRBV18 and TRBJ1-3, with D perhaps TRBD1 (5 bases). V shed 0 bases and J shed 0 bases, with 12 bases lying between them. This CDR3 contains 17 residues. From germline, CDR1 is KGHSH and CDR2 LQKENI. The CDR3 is CASSPPGPGSSGNTIYF. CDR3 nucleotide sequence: TGTGCCAGCTCACCACCGGGCCCAGGGAGCTCTGGAAACACCATATATTTT.

The CDR3 coding sequence is TGTGCCAGCAGAACAGGGGGCTCCTACGAGCAGTACTTC. Encoded protein: CASRTGGSYEQYF. This rearrangement joins TRBV12-3 or TRBV12-4 to TRBJ2-7, with 8 bases lining up with TRBD1. V shed 6 bases, J shed 0 bases, and the junction held 1 base outside the gene matches. The CDR3 runs 13 residues.

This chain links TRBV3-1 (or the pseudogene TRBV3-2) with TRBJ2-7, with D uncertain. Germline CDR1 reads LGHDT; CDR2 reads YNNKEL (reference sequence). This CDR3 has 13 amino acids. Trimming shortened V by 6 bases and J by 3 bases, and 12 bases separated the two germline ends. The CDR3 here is CASSRQDNYEQYF. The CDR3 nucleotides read TGTGCCAGCAGTCGACAAGATAACTACGAGCAGTACTTC.

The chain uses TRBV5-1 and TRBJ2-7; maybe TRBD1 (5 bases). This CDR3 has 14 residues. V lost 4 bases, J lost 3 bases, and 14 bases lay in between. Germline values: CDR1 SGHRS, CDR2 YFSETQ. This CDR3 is CASSGQGGYYEQYF. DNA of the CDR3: TGCGCCAGCAGCGGCCAGGGCGGCTACTACGAGCAGTACTTC.

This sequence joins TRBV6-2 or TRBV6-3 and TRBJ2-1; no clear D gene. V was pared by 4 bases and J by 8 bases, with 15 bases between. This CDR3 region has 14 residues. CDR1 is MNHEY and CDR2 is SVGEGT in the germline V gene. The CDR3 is CASSSRLPVDEQFF. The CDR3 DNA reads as TGTGCCAGCAGTTCCAGGCTTCCTGTTGATGAGCAGTTCTTC.

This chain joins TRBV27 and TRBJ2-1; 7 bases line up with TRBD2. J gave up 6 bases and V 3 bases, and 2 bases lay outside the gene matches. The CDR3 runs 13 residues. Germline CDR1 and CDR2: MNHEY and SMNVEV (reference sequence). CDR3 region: CASSLRTSNEQFF. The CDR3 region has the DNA TGTGCCAGCAGTTTGCGGACTAGCAATGAGCAGTTCTTC.

As DNA, the CDR3 is TGTGCCACCAGTGACCTTCTAGCGGGAGGTCTTAATGAGCAGTTCTTC. The encoded protein is CATSDLLAGGLNEQFF. V and J are TRBV24-1 and TRBJ2-1; 11 bases map to TRBD2. The CDR3 runs 16 residues. The germline CDR1 and CDR2 sequences are KGHDR and SFDVKD. Germline trimming cut 4 bases from V and 7 bases from J; bases unmatched to any gene: 8.

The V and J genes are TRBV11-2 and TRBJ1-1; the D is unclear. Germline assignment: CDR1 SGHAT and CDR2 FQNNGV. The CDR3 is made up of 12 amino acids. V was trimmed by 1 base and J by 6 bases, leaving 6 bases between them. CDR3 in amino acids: CASSLGHPEAFF. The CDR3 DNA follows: TGTGCCAGCAGCTTAGGACACCCTGAAGCTTTCTTT.

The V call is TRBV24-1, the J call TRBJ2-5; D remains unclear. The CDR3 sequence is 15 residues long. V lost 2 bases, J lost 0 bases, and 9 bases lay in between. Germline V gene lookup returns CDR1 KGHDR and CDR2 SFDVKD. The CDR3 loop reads CATSDSGSHQETQYF. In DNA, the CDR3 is TGTGCCACCAGTGATTCCGGTAGCCACCAAGAGACCCAGTACTTC.

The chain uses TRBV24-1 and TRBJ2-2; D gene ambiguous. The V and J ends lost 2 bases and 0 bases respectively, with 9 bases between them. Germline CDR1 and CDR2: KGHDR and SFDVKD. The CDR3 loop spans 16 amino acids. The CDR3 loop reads CATSDSGQTNTGELFF. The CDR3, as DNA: TGTGCCACCAGTGATTCCGGGCAGACGAACACCGGGGAGCTGTTTTTT.

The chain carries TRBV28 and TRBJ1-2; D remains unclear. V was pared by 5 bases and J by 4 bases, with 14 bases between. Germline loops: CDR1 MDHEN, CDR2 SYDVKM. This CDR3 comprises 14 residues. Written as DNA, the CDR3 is TGTGCCAGCAGTCCGACCGGGAGCTTCTATGGCTACACCTTC. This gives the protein CASSPTGSFYGYTF.

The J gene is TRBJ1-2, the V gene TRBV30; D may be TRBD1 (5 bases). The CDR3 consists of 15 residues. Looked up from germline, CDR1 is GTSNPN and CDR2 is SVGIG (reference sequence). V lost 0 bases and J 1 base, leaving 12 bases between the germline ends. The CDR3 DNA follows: TGTGCCTGGAGTGTAGGAGGGGCGAGTAACTATGGCTACACCTTC. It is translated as CAWSVGGASNYGYTF.

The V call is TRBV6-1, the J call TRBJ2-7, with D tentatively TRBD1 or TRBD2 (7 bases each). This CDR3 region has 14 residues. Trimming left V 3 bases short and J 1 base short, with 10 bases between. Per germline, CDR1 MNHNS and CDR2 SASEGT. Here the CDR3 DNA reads TGTGCCAGCAGTGATCAGGGGGGGTCCTACGAGCAGTACTTC. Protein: CASSDQGGSYEQYF.

DNA of the CDR3: TGCAGCGTTGTGGTCCCACAATACAACGAGCAGTACTTC. Amino acids: CSVVVPQYNEQYF. The J gene is TRBJ2-7, the V gene TRBV29-1; unclear D gene. The germline V gene has CDR1 SQVTM and CDR2 ANQGSEA. The CDR3 length is 13 residues. Trimming removed 4 bases from V and 5 bases from J, with 15 bases in between.

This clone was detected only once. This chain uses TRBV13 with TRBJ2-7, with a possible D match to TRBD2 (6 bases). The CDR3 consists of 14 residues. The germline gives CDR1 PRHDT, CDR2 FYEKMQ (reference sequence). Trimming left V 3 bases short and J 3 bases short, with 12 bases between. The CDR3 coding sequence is TGTGCCAGCAGCTTGTGGACTAACGACTACGAGCAGTACTTC. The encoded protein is CASSLWTNDYEQYF.